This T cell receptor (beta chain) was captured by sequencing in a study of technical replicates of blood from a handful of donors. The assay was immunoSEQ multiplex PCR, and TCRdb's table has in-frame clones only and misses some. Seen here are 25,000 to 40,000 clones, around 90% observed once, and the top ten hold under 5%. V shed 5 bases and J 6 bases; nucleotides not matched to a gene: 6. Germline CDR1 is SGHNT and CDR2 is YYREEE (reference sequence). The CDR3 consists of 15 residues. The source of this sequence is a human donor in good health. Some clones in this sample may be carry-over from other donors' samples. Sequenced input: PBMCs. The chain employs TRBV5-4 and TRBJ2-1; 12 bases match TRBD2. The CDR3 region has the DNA TGTGCCAGCAGTGGACTAGCGGGGTGGGGCAATGAGCAGTTCTTC. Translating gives CASSGLAGWGNEQFF.